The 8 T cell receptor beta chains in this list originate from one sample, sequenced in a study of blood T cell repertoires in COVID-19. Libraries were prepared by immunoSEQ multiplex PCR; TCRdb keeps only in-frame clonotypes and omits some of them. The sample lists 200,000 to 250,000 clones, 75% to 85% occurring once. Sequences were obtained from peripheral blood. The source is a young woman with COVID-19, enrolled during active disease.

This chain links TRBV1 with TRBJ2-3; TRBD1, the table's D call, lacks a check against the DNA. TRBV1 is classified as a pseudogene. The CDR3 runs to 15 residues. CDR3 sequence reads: CTSSQRLPQVDTQYF. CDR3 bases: TGCACCAGCAGCCAACGGCTACCCCAGGTAGATACGCAGTATTTT.

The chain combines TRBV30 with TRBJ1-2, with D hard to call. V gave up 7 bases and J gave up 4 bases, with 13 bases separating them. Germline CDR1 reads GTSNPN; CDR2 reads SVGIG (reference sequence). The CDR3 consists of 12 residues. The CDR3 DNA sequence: TGTGCCTCACCCCGTGGAGGCTATGGCTACACCTTC. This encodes CASPRGGYGYTF.

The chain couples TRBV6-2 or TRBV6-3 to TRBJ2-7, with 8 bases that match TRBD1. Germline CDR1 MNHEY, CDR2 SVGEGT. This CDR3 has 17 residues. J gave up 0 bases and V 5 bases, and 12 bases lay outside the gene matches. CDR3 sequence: CASSTLGQGPTSYEQYF. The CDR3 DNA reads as TGTGCCAGCAGTACACTCGGACAGGGACCAACCTCCTACGAGCAGTACTTC.

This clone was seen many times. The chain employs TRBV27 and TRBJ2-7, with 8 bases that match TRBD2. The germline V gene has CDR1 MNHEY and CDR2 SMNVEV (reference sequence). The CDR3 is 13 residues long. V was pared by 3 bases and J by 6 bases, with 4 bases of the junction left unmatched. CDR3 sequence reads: CASSFGLAAEQYF. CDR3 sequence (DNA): TGTGCCAGCAGTTTCGGACTAGCCGCCGAGCAGTACTTC.

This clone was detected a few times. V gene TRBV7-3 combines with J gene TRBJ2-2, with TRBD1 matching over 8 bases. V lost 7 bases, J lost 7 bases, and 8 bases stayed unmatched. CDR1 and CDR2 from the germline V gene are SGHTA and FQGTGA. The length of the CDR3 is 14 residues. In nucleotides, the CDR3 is TGTGCCAGCACCCGACAGGGGACGGGCGGGGAGCTGTTTTTT. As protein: CASTRQGTGGELFF.

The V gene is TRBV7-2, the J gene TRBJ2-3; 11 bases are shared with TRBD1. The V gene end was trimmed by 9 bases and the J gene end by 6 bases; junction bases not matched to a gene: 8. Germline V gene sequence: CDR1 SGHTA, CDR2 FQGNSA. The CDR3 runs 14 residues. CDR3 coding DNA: TGTGCCAGTCTCCGGGACAGGGGGGCGGATACGCAGTATTTT. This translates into CASLRDRGADTQYF.

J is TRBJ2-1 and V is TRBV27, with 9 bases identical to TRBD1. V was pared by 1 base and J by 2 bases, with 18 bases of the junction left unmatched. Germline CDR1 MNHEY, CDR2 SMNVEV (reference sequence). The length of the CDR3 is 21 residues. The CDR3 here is CASSLYPGTGIRVGAYNEQFF. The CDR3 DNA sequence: TGTGCCAGCAGTTTATACCCCGGGACAGGGATCCGCGTTGGAGCCTACAATGAGCAGTTCTTC.

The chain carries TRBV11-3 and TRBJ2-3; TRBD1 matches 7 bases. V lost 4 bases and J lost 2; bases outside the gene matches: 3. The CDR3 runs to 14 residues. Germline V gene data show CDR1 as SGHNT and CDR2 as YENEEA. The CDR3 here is CASSYGTDTDTQYF. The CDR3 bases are TGTGCCAGCAGCTATGGGACAGACACAGATACGCAGTATTTT.